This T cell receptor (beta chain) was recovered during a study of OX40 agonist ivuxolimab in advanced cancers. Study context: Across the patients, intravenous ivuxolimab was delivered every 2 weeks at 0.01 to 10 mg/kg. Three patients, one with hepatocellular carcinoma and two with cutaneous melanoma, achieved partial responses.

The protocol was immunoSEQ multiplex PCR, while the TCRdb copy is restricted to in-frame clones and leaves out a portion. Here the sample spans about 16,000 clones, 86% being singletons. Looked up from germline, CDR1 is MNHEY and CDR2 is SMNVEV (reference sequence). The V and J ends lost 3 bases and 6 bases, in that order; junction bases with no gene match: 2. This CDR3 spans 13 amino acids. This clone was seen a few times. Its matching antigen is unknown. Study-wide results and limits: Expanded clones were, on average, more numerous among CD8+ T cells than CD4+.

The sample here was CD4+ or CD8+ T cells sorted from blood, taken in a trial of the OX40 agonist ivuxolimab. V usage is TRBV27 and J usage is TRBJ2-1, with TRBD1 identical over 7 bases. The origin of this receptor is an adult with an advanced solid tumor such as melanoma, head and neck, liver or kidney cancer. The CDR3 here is CASSFRDSNEQFF. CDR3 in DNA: TGTGCCAGCAGTTTTCGGGACAGCAATGAGCAGTTCTTC.